The rows below give T cell receptor beta chains drawn from one sample of a study of blood T cell repertoires in COVID-19. The assay was immunoSEQ multiplex PCR, and TCRdb's table has in-frame clones only and misses some. The data hold about 350,000 clones, with more than 70% observed a single time. What was sequenced was PBMCs or T cells enriched from blood (not recorded which). Receptors were obtained from a woman aged 30 to 39 who had recovered from COVID-19. CDR3s include the opening cysteine and the closing phenylalanine or tryptophan. Each record gives: clone size, D gene, V gene, J gene, CDR3 DNA, CDR3 protein. A D gene is named only where the DNA matches it firmly. Clone size is given for some rows only: seen once, a few or many times, or a class if the clone is expanded.

once	TRBD1	TRBV14	TRBJ2-7	TGTGCCAGCAGCCAAGCCCGGGACAGCTACGAGCAGTACTTC	CASSQARDSYEQYF
.	.	TRBV5-5	TRBJ2-7	TGTGCCAGCAGCTTTGGGCTAAGGTACGAGCAGTACTTC	CASSFGLRYEQYF
.	TRBD1	TRBV6-5	TRBJ1-4	TGTGCCAGCAGGAGGGACAGTCTTAATGAAAAACTGTTTTTT	CASRRDSLNEKLFF
.	TRBD1	TRBV7-8	TRBJ1-1	TGTGCCAGCAGCTCCCGGGACAGGGCTACTGAAGCTTTCTTT	CASSSRDRATEAFF
.	.	TRBV11-2	TRBJ1-2	TGTGCCAGCAGCTTAGATGTCGGGACATACTATGGCTACACCTTC	CASSLDVGTYYGYTF
once	TRBD1	TRBV3-1/TRBV3-2	TRBJ1-2	TGTGCCAGCAGCCAGGGACAGGGGGACTATGGCTACACCTTC	CASSQGQGDYGYTF
once	.	TRBV11-3	TRBJ2-5	TGTGCCAGCAGCTTTAACTCCGCGGGGCAAAAAGAGACCCAGTACTTC	CASSFNSAGQKETQYF
.	TRBD1	TRBV12-5	TRBJ1-1	TGTGCTAGTGGTTCCTCTCGGGACAGGGGGCCTATGAACACTGAAGCTTTCTTT	CASGSSRDRGPMNTEAFF
.	TRBD2	TRBV5-6	TRBJ2-5	TGTGCCAGCAGCTTGGTAGCGGGGGGGCGGGAGACCCAGTACTTC	CASSLVAGGRETQYF
.	TRBD1	TRBV30	TRBJ2-5	TGTGCCTCCCAGAGGACAGGGCCACAAGAGACCCAGTACTTC	CASQRTGPQETQYF
.	.	TRBV6-5	TRBJ2-2	TGTGCCAGCAGACTTAGGGGGTACGGCGGGGAGCTGTTTTTT	CASRLRGYGGELFF
few	.	TRBV12-3/TRBV12-4	TRBJ1-5	TGTGCCAGCAGTTTTAATCCGCGGCAGCCCCAGCATTTT	CASSFNPRQPQHF
.	.	TRBV6-5	TRBJ2-7	TGTGCCAGCAGACGCCGGCGGGACTACGAGCAGTACTTC	CASRRRRDYEQYF
.	.	TRBV4-2	TRBJ1-2	TGTGCCAGCAGCCAAGATATGGGCCAGAACTATGGCTACACCTTC	CASSQDMGQNYGYTF